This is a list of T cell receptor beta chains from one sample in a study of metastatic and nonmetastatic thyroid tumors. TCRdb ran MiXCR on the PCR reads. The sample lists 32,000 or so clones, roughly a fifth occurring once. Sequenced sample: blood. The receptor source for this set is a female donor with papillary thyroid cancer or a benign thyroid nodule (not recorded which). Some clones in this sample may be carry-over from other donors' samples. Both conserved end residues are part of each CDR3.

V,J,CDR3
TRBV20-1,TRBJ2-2,CSARDILTGGTGELFF
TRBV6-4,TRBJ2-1,CASSESAYNEQFF
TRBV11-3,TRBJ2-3,CASSKGLAGEQAQYF
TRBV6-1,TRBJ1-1,CASSQVDPKAFF
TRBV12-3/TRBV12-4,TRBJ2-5,CASSLGSGETQYF
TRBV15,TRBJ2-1,CATSSGTAYNEQFF
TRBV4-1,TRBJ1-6,CASSRTGNYNSPLHF
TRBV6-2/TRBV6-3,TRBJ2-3,CASSYSPVAGGFTDTQYF
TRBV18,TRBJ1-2,CASSPDNGYTF
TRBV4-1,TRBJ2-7,CASSQGTGRVYEQYF